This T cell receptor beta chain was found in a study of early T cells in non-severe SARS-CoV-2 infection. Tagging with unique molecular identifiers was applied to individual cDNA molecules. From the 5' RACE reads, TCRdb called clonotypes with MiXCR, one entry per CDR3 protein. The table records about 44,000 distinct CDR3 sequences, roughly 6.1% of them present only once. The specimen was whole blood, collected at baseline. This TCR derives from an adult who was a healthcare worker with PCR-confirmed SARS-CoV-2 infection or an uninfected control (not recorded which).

The CDR3 nucleotides are TGTGCCAGCAGCTTAGATCGAGGGACAGATACGCAGTATTTT. It yields the protein CASSLDRGTDTQYF. The chain recombines TRBV11-2 with TRBJ2-3, with TRBD2 as a possible D gene (5 bases). V was pared by 0 bases and J by 3 bases, with 7 bases between. The CDR3 consists of 14 residues. Germline V CDR1 and CDR2: SGHAT, FQNNGV.